These 8 T cell receptor beta chains originate from one sample sequenced in a study of tumor-infiltrating lymphocytes in oesophageal squamous cell carcinoma. TCRdb analysed the PCR reads with MiXCR anew, one entry per CDR3 protein. Of approximately 20,000 distinct CDR3 sequences in the sample, roughly two fifths were seen once. What was sequenced was esophageal tumor tissue. Receptors originate from a male donor with esophageal squamous cell carcinoma.

This clonotype was seen ten or more times. V gene TRBV10-3 combines with J gene TRBJ1-2; D not certain. The CDR3 consists of 14 residues. CDR1 and CDR2 from the germline V gene are ENHRY and SYGVKD. Trimming stripped 2 bases from V and 2 bases from J, with 9 bases between. CDR3 residues: CAISEEFPNYGYTF. For the CDR3, the DNA is TGTGCCATCAGTGAGGAGTTTCCAAACTATGGCTACACCTTC.

The sample holds a few counts of this clonotype. The CDR3 DNA is TGTGCCAGCAGCACTAGACTAGCGGGAGCGGCAGATACGCAGTATTTT. Translation gives CASSTRLAGAADTQYF. The V call is TRBV7-6, the J call TRBJ2-3, with 12 bases matching TRBD2. V shed 5 bases and J 4 bases; nucleotides not matched to a gene: 7. Germline CDR1 is SGHVS and CDR2 is FNYEAQ. The CDR3 runs 16 residues.

The chain couples TRBV24-1 to TRBJ2-3; 7 positions match TRBD2. TRBJ2-1 explains the end of the DNA better; the J call may be wrong. There are 16 residues in the CDR3. Germline CDR1 and CDR2: KGHDR and SFDVKD. The CDR3 loop reads CATSDPTSFGYNEQFF. CDR3 nucleotides: TGTGCCACCAGTGATCCGACTAGCTTTGGCTACAATGAGCAGTTCTTC.

The chain links TRBV7-2 to TRBJ2-5, with 8 bases identical to TRBD2. The germline V gene has CDR1 SGHTA and CDR2 FQGNSA. With 3 bases clipped from V and 2 bases from J, the junction kept 5 bases outside the gene matches. The CDR3 covers 15 residues. CDR3 in DNA: TGTGCCAGCAGCTTTATTAGCGGGACTCAAGAGACCCAGTACTTC. Residues: CASSFISGTQETQYF.

This clonotype came up a few times. The chain is built from TRBV5-6 and TRBJ1-2; possible D gene TRBD1, 6 bases. The CDR3 consists of 13 residues. V lost 3 bases and J 8 bases, leaving 14 bases between the germline ends. CDR1 SGHDT and CDR2 YYEEEE come from the germline V gene. In nucleotides, the CDR3 is TGTGCCAGCAGCTGGGGAGGGGGGAAAGGCTACACCTTC. Translation gives CASSWGGGKGYTF. The whole variable domain, filled in from reference TRBV5-6 and TRBJ1-2, reads DAGVTQSPTHLIKTRGQQVTLRCSPKSGHDTVSWYQQALGQGPQFIFQYYEEEERQRGNFPDRFSGHQFPNYSSELNVNALLLGDSALYLCASSWGGGKGYTFGSGTRLTVV.

This clonotype was found a few times. The gene calls are TRBV11-1 and TRBJ2-1; TRBD1 matches at 10 bases. CDR1 is SGHAT and CDR2 is FQDESV in the germline V gene (reference sequence). V was clipped by 4 bases and J by 2 bases; unmatched bases: 2. This CDR3 is 15 amino acids long. The CDR3 reads CASSYDRGPYNEQFF. The CDR3 bases are TGTGCCAGCAGCTACGACAGGGGGCCCTACAATGAGCAGTTCTTC.

Ten or more counts support this clonotype. This chain joins TRBV11-2 and TRBJ2-7, with 10 bases identical to TRBD2. The CDR3 consists of 16 residues. V shed 4 bases, J shed 7 bases, and the junction held 13 bases outside the gene matches. The germline CDR1 and CDR2 sequences are SGHAT and FQNNGV. CDR3 loop: CASSSRLAGAYNEQYF. The CDR3 nucleotides are TGTGCCAGCAGCTCCCGTCTAGCGGGAGCTTACAATGAGCAGTACTTC.

The rearrangement uses TRBV7-4 and TRBJ2-7; D gene ambiguous. The CDR3 is made up of 15 amino acids. The ends were cut back, 1 base at V and 5 bases at J, with 15 bases in the middle. The germline V gene has CDR1 SGHVT and CDR2 SQSDAQ. CDR3 coding DNA: TGTGCCAGCAGCTTAGGTTGGCCGTCTAAGAACGAGCAGTACTTC. Translated: CASSLGWPSKNEQYF.